What follows describes a single T cell receptor beta chain. This sample stems from a study of blood T cell repertoires in COVID-19. Germline values: CDR1 SNHLY, CDR2 FYNNEI. V lost 2 bases, J lost 7 bases, and 12 bases lay in between. This CDR3 spans 14 amino acids. Libraries were prepared by immunoSEQ multiplex PCR; TCRdb keeps only in-frame clonotypes and omits some of them. Of under 200,000 clones detected, 88% appear once; the ten largest clones hold approximately 5.6%. The V and J genes are TRBV2 and TRBJ1-5; D remains ambiguous. The origin of this receptor is a man aged 35-49 years with active or convalescent COVID-19. Sequenced material: peripheral blood. CDR3 region: CASSEREPRQPQHF. CDR3 DNA: TGTGCCAGCAGTGAAAGGGAGCCCAGGCAGCCCCAGCATTTT.